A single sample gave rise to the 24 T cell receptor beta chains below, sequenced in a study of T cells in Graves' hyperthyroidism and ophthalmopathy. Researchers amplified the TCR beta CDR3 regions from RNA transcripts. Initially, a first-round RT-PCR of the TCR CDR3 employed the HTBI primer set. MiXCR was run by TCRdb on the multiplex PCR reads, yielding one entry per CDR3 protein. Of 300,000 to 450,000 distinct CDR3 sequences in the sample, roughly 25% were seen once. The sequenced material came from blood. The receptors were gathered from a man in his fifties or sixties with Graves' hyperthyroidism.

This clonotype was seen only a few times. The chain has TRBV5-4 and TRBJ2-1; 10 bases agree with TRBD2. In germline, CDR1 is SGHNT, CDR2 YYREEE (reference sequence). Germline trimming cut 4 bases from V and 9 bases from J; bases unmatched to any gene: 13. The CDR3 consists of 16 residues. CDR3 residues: CASSTLAGGGLGEQFF. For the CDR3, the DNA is TGTGCCAGCAGCACCTTAGCGGGAGGAGGCTTGGGTGAGCAGTTCTTC. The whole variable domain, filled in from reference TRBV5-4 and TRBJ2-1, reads ETGVTQSPTHLIKTRGQQVTLRCSSQSGHNTVSWYQQALGQGPQFIFQYYREEENGRGNFPPRFSGLQFPNYSSELNVNALELDDSALYLCASSTLAGGGLGEQFFGPGTRLTVL.

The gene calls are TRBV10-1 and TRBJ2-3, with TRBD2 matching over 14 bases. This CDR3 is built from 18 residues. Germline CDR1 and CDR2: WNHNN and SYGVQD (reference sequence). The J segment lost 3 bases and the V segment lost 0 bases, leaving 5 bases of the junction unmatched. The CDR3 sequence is CASSESSWTSGRTDTQYF. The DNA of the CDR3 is TGCGCCAGCAGTGAGTCCTCCTGGACTAGCGGGAGGACAGATACGCAGTATTTT.

The CDR3 loop is CASSLRSGNTGELFF. CDR3 coding DNA: TGCGCCAGCAGCTTGCGTTCAGGGAACACCGGGGAGCTGTTTTTT. The rearrangement joins TRBV5-1 to TRBJ2-2; D remains unclear. CDR1 and CDR2 (germline): SGHRS, YFSETQ. CDR3 length: 15 amino acids. Trimming shortened V by 1 base and J by 1 base, and 8 bases separated the two germline ends.

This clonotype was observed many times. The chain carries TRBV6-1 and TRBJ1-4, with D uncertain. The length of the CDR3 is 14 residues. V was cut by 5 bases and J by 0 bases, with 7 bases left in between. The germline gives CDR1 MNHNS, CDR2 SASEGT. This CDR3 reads CASSWKPTNEKLFF. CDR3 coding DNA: TGTGCCAGCAGTTGGAAACCAACTAATGAAAAACTGTTTTTT.

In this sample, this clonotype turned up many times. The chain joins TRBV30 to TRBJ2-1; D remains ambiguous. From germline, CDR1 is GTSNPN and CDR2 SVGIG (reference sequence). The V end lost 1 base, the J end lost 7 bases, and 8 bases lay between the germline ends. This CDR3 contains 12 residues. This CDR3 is CAWSEQGNEQFF. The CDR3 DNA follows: TGTGCCTGGAGTGAACAAGGGAATGAGCAGTTCTTC. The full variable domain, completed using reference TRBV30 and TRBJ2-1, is SQTIHQWPATLVQPVGSPLSLECTVEGTSNPNLYWYRQAAGRGLQLLFYSVGIGQISSEVPQNLSASRPQDRQFILSSKKLLLSDSGFYLCAWSEQGNEQFFGPGTRLTVL.

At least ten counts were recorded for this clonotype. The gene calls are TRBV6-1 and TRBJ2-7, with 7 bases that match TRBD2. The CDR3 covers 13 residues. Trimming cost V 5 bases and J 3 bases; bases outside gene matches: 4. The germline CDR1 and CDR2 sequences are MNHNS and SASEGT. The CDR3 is CASSSGLYYEQYF. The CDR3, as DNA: TGTGCCAGCAGTTCGGGACTATACTACGAGCAGTACTTC.

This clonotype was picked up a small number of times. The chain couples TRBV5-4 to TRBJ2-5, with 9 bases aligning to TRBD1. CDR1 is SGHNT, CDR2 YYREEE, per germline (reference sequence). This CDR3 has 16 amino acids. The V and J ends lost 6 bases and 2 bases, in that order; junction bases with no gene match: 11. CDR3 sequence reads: CASTKGTGQLQETQYF. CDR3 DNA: TGTGCCAGCACCAAAGGGACAGGGCAACTTCAAGAGACCCAGTACTTC.

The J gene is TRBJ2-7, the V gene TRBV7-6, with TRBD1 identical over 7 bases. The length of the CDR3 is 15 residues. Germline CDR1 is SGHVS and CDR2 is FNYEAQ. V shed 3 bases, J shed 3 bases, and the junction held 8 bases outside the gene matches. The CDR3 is CASSFDDRENYEQYF. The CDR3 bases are TGTGCCAGCAGCTTCGATGACAGGGAGAACTACGAGCAGTACTTC.

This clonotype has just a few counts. CDR3 sequence (DNA): TGTGCCACCAGTGAGGGGACCATAGGCCAAGAGACCCAGTACTTC. Amino acid sequence: CATSEGTIGQETQYF. The chain is built from TRBV24-1 and TRBJ2-5; D is perhaps TRBD1 or TRBD2 (5 bases each). Germline CDR1 is KGHDR and CDR2 is SFDVKD. The CDR3 is made up of 15 amino acids. Trimming shortened V by 4 bases and J by 1 base, and 12 bases separated the two germline ends.

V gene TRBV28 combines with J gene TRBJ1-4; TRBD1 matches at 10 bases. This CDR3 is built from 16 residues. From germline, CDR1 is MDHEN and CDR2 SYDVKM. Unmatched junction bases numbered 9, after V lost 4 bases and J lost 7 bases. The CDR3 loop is CASSSTGGTGFEKLFF. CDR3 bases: TGTGCCAGCAGTTCGACAGGGGGCACTGGTTTTGAAAAACTGTTTTTT.

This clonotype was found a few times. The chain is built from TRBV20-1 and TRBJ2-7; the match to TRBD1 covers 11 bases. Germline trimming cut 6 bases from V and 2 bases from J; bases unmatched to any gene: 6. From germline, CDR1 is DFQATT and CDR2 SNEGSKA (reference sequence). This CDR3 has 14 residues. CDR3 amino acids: CSAIPGQGAYEQYF. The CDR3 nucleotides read TGCAGTGCGATACCGGGACAGGGGGCCTACGAGCAGTACTTC.

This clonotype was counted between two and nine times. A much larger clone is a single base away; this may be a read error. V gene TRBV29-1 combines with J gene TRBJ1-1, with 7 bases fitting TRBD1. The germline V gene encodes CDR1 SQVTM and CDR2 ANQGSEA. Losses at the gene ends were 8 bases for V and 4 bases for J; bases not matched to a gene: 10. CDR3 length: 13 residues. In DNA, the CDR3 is TGCAGCTTCCGGGCAGGGGGGGTCACTGAAGCTTTCTTT. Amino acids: CSFRAGGVTEAFF.

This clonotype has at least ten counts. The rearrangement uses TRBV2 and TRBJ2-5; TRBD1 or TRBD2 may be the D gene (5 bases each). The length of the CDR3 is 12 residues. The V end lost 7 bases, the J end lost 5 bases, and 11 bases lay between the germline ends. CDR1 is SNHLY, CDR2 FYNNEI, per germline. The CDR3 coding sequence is TGTGCCAGCAACCGAGAGGGGGAGACCCAGTACTTC. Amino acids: CASNREGETQYF.

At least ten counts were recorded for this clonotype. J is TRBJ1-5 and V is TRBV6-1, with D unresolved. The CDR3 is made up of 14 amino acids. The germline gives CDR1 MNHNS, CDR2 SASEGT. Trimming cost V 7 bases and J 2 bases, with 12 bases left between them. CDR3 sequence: CASKDRRGNQPQHF. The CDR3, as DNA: TGTGCCAGCAAGGATCGGAGGGGCAATCAGCCCCAGCATTTT.

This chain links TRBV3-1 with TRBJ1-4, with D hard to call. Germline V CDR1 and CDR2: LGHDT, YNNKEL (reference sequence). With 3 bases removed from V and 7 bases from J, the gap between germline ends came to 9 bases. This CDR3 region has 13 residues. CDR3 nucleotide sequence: TGTGCCAGCAGCCACAACGGCCGTGAAAAACTGTTTTTT. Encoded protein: CASSHNGREKLFF.

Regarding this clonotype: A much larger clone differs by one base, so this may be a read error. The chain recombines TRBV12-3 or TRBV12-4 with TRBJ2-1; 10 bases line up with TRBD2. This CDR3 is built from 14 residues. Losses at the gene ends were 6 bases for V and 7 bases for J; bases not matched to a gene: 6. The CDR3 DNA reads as TGTGCCAGCAGAAGAGCGGGAGGGCGTAATGAGCAGTTCTTC. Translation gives CASRRAGGRNEQFF.

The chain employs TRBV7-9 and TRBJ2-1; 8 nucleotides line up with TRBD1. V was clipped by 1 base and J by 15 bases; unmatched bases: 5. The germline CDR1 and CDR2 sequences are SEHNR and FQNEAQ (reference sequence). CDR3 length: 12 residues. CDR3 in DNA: TGTGCCAGCAGCTTAGAGCGACAGGGGACGTTCTTC. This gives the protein CASSLERQGTFF. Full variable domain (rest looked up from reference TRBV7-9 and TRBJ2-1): DTGVSQNPRHKITKRGQNVTFRCDPISEHNRLYWYRQTLGQGPEFLTYFQNEAQLEKSRLLSDRFSAERPKGSFSTLEIQRTEQGDSAMYLCASSLERQGTFFGPGTRLTVL.

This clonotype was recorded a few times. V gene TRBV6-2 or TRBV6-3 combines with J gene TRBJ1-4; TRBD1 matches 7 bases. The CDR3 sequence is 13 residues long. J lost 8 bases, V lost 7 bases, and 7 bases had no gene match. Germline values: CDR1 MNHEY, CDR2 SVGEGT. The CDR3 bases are TGTGCCAGCACAGACAGGGAAGACGAAAAACTGTTTTTT. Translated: CASTDREDEKLFF.

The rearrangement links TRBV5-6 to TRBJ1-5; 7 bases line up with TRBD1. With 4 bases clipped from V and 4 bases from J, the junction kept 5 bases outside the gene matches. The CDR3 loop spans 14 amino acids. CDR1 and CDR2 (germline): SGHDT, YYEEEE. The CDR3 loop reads CASSVSQGNQPQHF. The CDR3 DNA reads TGTGCCAGCAGCGTATCACAGGGGAATCAGCCCCAGCATTTT. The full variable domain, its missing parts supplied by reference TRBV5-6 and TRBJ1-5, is DAGVTQSPTHLIKTRGQQVTLRCSPKSGHDTVSWYQQALGQGPQFIFQYYEEEERQRGNFPDRFSGHQFPNYSSELNVNALLLGDSALYLCASSVSQGNQPQHFGDGTRLSIL.

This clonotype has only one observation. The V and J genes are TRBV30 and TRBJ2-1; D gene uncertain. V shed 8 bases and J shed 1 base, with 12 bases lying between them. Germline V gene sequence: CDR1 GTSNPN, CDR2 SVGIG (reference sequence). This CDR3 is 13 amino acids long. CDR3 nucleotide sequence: TGTGCCGGGAAGTTTGGGTCCTACAATGAGCAGTTCTTC. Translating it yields CAGKFGSYNEQFF.

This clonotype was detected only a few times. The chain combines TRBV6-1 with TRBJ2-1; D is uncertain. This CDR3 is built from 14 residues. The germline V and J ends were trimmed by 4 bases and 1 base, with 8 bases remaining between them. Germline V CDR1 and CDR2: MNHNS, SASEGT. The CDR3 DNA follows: TGTGCCAGCAGTGCTATTCCTTCCTACAATGAGCAGTTCTTC. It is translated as CASSAIPSYNEQFF.

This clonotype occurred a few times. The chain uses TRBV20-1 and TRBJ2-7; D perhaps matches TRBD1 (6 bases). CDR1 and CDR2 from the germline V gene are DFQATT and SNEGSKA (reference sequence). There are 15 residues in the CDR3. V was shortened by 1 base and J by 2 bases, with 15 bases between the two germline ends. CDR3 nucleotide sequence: TGCAGTGCTAGAGTCGGGGAACAGGGCGCCTACGAGCAGTACTTC. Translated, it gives CSARVGEQGAYEQYF.

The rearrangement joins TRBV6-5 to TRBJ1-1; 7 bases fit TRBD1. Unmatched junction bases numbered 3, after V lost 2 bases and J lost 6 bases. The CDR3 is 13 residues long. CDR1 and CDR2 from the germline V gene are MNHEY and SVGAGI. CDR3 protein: CASSYGDRAEAFF. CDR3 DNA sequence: TGTGCCAGCAGTTACGGAGACAGGGCTGAAGCTTTCTTT.

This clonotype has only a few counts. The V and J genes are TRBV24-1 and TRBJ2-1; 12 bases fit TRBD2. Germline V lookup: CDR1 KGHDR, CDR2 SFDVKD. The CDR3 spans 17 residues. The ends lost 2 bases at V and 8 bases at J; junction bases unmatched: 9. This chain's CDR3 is CATSDSLPSGRVDEQFF. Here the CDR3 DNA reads TGTGCCACCAGTGATTCCTTGCCTAGCGGGAGGGTCGATGAGCAGTTCTTC.